The text below deals with one TCR beta chain. Its antigen is undetermined. The sample is drawn from a study of lymphopenia after photon versus proton radiotherapy. TCRdb's table, derived via immunoSEQ multiplex PCR, lists solely in-frame clones and lacks some. The top ten hold roughly 20% of the sample, which has tens of thousands of clones, about 85% seen once. General study points: Post-nadir TCR diversity decline inversely tracked overall survival among those who died. Under photons, naive T cells and diversity fell while effector/memory populations rose.

The CDR3 has 13 amino acids. Germline V gene lookup returns CDR1 SGHAT and CDR2 FQNNGV. V lost 0 bases and J lost 16; bases outside the gene matches: 6. V usage is TRBV11-2 and J usage is TRBJ2-1, with 10 positions matching TRBD2. This sequence originates from a man aged 60 to 69 with pancreatic cancer. The starting material was peripheral blood, obtained from a patient treated with photon-based radiotherapy. The CDR3 coding sequence is TGTGCCAGCAGCTTAGATCGCGAGCGGGGGGGATTCTTC. Protein: CASSLDRERGGFF.